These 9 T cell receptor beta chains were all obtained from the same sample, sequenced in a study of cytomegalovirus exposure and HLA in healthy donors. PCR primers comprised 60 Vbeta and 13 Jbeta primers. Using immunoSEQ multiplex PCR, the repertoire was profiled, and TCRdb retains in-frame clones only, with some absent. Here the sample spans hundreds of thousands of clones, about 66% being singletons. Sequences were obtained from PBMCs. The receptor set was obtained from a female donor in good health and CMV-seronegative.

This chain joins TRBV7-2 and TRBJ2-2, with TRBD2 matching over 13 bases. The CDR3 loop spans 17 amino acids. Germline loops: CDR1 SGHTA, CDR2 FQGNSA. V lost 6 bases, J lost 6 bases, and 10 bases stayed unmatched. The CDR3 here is CASRQATSGRASGELFF. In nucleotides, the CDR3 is TGTGCCAGCAGACAAGCTACTAGCGGGAGGGCTTCCGGGGAGCTGTTTTTT.

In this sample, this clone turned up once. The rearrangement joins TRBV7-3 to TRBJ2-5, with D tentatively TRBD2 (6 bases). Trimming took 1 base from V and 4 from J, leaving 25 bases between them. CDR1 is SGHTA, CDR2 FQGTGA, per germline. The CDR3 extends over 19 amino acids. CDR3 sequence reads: CASSLIGRGMIGARETQYF. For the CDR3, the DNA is TGTGCCAGCAGCTTAATTGGGCGGGGAATGATAGGAGCGCGAGAGACCCAGTACTTC. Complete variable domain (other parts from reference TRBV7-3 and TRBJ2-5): GAGVSQTPSNKVTEKGKYVELRCDPISGHTALYWYRQSLGQGPEFLIYFQGTGAADDSGLPNDRFFAVRPEGSVSTLKIQRTERGDSAVYLCASSLIGRGMIGARETQYFGPGTRLLVL.

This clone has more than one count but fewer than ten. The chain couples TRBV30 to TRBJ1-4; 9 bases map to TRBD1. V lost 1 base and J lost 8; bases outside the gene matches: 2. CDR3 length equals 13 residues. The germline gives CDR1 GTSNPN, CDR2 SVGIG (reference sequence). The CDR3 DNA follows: TGTGCCTGGAGTGCGGACAGGGGCGAAAAACTGTTTTTT. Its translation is CAWSADRGEKLFF.

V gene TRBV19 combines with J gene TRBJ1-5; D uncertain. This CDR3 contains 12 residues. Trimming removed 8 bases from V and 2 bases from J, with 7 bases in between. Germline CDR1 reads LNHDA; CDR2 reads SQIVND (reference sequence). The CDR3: CASRQGNQPQHF. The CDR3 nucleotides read TGTGCCAGTCGGCAGGGCAATCAGCCCCAGCATTTT.

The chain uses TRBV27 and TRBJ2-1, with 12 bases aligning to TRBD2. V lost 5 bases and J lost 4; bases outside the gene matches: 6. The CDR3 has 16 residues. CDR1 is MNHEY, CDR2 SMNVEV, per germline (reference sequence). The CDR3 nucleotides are TGTGCCAGCAGTCCCGCCGGGACTAGCGGGTACAATGAGCAGTTCTTC. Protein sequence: CASSPAGTSGYNEQFF.

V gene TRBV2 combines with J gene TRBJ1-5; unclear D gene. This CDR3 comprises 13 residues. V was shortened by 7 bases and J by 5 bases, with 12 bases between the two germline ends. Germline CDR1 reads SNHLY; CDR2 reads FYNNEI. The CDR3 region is CASKVREDQPQHF. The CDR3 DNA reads TGTGCCAGCAAGGTGCGGGAGGATCAGCCCCAGCATTTT.

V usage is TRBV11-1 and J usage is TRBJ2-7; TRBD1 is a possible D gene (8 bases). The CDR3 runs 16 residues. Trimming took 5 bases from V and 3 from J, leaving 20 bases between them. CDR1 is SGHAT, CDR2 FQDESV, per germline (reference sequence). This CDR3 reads CASSQEGLTGGYEQYF. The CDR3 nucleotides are TGTGCCAGCAGCCAAGAGGGACTAACAGGGGGCTACGAGCAGTACTTC. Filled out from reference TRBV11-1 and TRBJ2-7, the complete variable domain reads EAEVAQSPRYKITEKSQAVAFWCDPISGHATLYWYRQILGQGPELLVQFQDESVVDDSQLPKDRFSAERLKGVDSTLKIQPAELGDSAMYLCASSQEGLTGGYEQYFGPGTRLTVT.

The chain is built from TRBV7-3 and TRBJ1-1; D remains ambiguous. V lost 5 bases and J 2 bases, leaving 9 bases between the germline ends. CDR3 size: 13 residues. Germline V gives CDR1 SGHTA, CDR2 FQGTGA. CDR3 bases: TGTGCCAGCAGCCCAGACACCAACACTGAAGCTTTCTTT. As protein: CASSPDTNTEAFF.

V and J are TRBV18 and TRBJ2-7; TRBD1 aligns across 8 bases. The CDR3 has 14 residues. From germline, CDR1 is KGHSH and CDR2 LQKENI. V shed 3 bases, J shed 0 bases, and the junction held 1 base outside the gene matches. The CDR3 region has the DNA TGTGCCAGCTCACCCGACAGGGGCTCCTACGAGCAGTACTTC. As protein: CASSPDRGSYEQYF.